This T cell receptor (beta chain) was profiled in a study of T cell responses to AZD1222 COVID-19 vaccine. Study observations and caveats: Donors were chiefly white British, with a greater number of females, and clonal diversity was perhaps underestimated.

The protocol was immunoSEQ multiplex PCR, while the TCRdb copy is restricted to in-frame clones and leaves out a portion. This table has roughly 100,000 clones, approximately 92% appearing once. The germline V gene encodes CDR1 SGHTA and CDR2 FQGNSA. V dropped 1 base and J dropped 0 bases, with 10 bases sitting between them. This CDR3 has 16 residues. As for this clone: Its target is not known.

Doses given second, at about 4 or about 12 weeks, were pooled. The chain combines TRBV7-2 with TRBJ2-4; D tentatively fits TRBD1 or TRBD2 (5 bases each). The source of this sequence is an adult who received the AZD1222 COVID-19 vaccine. The sample here was peripheral blood, taken 28 days after the second AZD1222 dose. The CDR3 sequence: CASSLGAGGAKNIQYF. In DNA form, the CDR3 reads TGTGCCAGCAGCTTAGGGGCTGGGGGAGCCAAAAACATTCAGTACTTC.